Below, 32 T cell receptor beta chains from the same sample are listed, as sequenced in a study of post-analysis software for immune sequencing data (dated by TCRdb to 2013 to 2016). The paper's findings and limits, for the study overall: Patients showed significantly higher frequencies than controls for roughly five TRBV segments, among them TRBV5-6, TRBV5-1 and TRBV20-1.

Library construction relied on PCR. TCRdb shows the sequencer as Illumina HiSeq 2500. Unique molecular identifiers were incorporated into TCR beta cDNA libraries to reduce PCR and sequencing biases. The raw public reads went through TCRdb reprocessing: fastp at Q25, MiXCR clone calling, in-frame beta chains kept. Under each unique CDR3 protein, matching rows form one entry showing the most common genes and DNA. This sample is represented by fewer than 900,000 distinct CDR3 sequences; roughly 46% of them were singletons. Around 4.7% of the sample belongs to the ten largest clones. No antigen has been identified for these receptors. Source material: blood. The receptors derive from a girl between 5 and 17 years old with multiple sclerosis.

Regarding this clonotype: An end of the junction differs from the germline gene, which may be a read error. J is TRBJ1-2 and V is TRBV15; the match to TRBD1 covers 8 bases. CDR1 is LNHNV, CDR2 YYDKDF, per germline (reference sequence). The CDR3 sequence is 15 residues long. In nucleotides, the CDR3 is TGTGCCACCTGCAGAGATTACGGACAGGGCTATGGCTACACCTTC. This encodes CATCRDYGQGYGYTF.

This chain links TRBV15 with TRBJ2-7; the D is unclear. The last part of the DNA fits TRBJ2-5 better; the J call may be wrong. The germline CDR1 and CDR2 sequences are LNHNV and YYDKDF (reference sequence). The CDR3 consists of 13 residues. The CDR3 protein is CATSTRPWETQYF. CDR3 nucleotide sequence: TGTGCCACCAGCACTAGGCCATGGGAGACCCAGTACTTC.

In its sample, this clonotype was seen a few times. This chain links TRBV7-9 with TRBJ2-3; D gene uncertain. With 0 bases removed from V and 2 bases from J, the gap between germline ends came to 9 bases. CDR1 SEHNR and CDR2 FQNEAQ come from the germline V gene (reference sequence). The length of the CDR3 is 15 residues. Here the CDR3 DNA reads TGTGCCAGCAGCTTAGCGCTTGGCGACACAGATACGCAGTATTTT. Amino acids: CASSLALGDTDTQYF.

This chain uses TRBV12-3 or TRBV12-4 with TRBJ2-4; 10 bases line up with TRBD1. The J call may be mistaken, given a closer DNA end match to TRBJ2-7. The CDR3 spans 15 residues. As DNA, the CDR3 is TGTGCCAGCAGTCCCTCGGGACAGGGGACGGGCGAGCAGTACTTC. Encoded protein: CASSPSGQGTGEQYF.

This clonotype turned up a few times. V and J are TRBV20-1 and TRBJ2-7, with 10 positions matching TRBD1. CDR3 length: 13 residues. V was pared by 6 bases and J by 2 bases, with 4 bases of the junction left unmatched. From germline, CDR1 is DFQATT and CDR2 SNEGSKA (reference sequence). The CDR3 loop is CSAPDRGPYEQYF. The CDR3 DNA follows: TGCAGTGCCCCCGACAGGGGGCCCTACGAGCAGTACTTC.

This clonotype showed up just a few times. For the CDR3, the DNA is TGTGCCAGCAGCTCCAGACCGCTAGATACGCAGTATTTT. Encoded protein: CASSSRPLDTQYF. The chain has TRBV7-9 and TRBJ2-3; D gene unclear. V shed 4 bases and J shed 5 bases, with 10 bases lying between them. The CDR3 is 13 amino acids. Germline CDR1 is SEHNR and CDR2 is FQNEAQ (reference sequence).

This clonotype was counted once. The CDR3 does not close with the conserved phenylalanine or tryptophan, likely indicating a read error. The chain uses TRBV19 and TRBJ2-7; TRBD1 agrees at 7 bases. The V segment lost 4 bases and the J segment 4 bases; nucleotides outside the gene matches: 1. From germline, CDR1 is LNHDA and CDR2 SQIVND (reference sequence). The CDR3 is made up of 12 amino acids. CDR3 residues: CASSNRGYEQYL. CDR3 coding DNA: TGTGCCAGTAGTAACAGGGGTTACGAGCAGTACCTC.

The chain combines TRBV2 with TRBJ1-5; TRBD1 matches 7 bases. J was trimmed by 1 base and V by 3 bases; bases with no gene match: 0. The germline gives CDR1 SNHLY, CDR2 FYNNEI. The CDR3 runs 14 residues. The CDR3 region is CASSDRGSNQPQHF. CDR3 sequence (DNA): TGTGCCAGCAGTGACAGGGGGAGCAATCAGCCCCAGCATTTT.

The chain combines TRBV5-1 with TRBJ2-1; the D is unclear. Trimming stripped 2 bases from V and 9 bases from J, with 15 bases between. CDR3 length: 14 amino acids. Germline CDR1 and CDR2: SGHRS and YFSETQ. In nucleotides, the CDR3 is TGCGCCAGCAGCTTAAGTTGGGATTACGGTGAGCAGTTCTTC. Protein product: CASSLSWDYGEQFF.

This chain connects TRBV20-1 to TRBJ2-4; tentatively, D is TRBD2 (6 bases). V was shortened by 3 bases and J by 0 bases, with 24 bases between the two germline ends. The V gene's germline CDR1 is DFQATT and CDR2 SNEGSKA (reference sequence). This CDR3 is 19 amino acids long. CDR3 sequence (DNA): TGCAGTGCTAGTCCGCCCACGGGGACTCCCCAACTAGCCAAAAACATTCAGTACTTC. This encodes CSASPPTGTPQLAKNIQYF.

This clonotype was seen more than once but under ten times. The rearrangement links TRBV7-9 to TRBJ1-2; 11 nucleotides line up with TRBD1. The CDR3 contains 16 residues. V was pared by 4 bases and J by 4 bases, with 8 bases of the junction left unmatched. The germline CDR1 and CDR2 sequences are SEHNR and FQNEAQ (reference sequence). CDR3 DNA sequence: TGTGCCAGCAGCTCGGGACAGGGGGGATCGATCTATGGCTACACCTTC. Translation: CASSSGQGGSIYGYTF.

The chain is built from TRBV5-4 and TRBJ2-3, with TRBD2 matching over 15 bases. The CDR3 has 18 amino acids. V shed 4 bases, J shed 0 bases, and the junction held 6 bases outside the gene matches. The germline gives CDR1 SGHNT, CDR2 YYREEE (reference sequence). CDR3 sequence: CASSPGLAGGGSTDTQYF. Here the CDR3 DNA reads TGTGCCAGCAGCCCGGGACTAGCGGGAGGCGGAAGCACAGATACGCAGTATTTT.

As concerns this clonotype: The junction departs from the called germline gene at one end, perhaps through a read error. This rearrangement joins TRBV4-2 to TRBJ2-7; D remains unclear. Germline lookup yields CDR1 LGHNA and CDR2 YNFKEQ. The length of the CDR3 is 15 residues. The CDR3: CTSSQFRSSTDEQYF. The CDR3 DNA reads TGTACCAGCAGCCAATTCCGCTCATCGACGGACGAGCAGTACTTC.

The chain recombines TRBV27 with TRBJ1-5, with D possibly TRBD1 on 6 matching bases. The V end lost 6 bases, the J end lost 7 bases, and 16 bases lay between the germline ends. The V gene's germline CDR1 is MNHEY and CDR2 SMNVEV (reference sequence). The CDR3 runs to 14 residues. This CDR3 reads CASREPGHGQPQHF. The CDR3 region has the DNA TGTGCCAGCAGAGAGCCGGGACACGGACAGCCCCAGCATTTT.

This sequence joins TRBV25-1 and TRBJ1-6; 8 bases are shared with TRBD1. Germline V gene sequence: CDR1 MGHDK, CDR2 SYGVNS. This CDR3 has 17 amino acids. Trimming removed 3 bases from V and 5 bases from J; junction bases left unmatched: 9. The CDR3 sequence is CASSEGRRGPHNSPLHF. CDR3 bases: TGTGCCAGCAGTGAGGGCCGCAGGGGGCCCCATAATTCACCCCTCCACTTT.

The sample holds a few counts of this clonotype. CDR3 DNA sequence: TGCGCCAGCAGCCAGGGACTAGCGGGAGGGCCTGTAGAGACCCAGTACTTC. It codes for CASSQGLAGGPVETQYF. The chain is built from TRBV4-1 and TRBJ2-5; 16 nucleotides line up with TRBD2. V gave up 3 bases and J gave up 4 bases; unmatched junction bases: 5. Germline V gene lookup returns CDR1 MGHRA and CDR2 YSYEKL. CDR3 size: 17 residues.

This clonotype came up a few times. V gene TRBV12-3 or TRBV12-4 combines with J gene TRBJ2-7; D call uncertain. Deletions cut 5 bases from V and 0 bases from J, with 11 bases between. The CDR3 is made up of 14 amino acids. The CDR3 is CASSPRRLSYEQYF. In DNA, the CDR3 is TGTGCCAGCAGTCCGCGGCGCCTCTCCTACGAGCAGTACTTC.

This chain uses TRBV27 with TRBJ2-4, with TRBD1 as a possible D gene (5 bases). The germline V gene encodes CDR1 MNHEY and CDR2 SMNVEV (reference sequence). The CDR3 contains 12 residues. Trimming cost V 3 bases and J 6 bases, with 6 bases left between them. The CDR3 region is CASSFDRNIQYF. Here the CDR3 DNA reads TGTGCCAGCAGTTTCGACAGAAACATTCAGTACTTC.

The CDR3 spells CASSVASQGYYEQYF. For the CDR3, the DNA is TGTGCCAGCAGCGTAGCCTCACAGGGGTACTACGAGCAGTACTTC. The V and J genes are TRBV9 and TRBJ2-7; 7 bases agree with TRBD1. This CDR3 has 15 amino acids. V was clipped by 0 bases and J by 3 bases; unmatched bases: 6. CDR1 and CDR2 from the germline V gene are SGDLS and YYNGEE.

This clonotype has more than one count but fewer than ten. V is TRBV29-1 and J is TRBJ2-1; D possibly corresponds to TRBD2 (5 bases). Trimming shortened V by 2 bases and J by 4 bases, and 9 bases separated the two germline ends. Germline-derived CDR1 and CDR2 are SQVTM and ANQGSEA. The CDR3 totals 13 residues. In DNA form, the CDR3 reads TGCAGCGTTGAAATTCGGGGTTACAATGAGCAGTTCTTC. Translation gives CSVEIRGYNEQFF.

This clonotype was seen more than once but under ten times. Written as DNA, the CDR3 is TGTGCCAGCAGCTTTGACAGGGGGAACTACGAGCAGTACTTC. It specifies CASSFDRGNYEQYF. V and J are TRBV7-2 and TRBJ2-7, with 9 bases that match TRBD1. The J segment lost 3 bases and the V segment lost 3 bases, leaving 3 bases of the junction unmatched. Germline assignment: CDR1 SGHTA and CDR2 FQGNSA. The CDR3 extends over 14 amino acids.

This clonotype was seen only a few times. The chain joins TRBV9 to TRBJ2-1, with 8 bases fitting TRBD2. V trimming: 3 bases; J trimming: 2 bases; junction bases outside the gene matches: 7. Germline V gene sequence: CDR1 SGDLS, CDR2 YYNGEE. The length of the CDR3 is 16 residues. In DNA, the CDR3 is TGTGCCAGCAGCGCCCTTTCCGGGAGGGCCTACAATGAGCAGTTCTTC. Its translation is CASSALSGRAYNEQFF.

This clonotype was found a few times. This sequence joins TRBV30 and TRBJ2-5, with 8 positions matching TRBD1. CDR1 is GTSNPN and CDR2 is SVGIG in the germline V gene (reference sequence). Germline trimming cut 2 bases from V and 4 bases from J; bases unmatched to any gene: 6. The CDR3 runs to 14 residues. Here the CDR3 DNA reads TGTGCCTGGAGTTCTGGACAGGGCCCAGAGACCCAGTACTTC. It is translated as CAWSSGQGPETQYF.

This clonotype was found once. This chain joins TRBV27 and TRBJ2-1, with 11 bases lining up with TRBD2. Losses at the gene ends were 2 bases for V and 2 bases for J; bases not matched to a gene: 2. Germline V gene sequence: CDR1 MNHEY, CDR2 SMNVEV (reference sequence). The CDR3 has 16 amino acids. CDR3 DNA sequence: TGTGCCAGCAGTTTAACTAGCGGGAGTGCCTACAATGAGCAGTTCTTC. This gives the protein CASSLTSGSAYNEQFF.

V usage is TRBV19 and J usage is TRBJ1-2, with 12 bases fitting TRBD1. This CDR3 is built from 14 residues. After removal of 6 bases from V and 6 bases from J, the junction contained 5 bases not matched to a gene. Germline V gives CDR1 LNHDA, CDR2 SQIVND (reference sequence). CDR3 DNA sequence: TGTGCCAGTAGCGGAGGGACAGGGGGCCATGGCTACACCTTC. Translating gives CASSGGTGGHGYTF.

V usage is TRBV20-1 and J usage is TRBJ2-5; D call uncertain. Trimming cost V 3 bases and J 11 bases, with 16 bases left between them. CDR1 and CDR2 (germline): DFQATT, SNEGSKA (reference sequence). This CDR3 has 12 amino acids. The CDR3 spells CSASFKRPEQYF. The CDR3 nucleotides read TGCAGTGCTAGTTTTAAAAGACCGGAGCAGTACTTC.

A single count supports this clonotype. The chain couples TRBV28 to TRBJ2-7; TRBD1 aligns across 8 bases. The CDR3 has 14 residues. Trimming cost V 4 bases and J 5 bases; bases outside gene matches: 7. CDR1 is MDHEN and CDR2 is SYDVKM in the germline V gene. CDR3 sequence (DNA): TGTGCCAGCAGTTCCCCGACAGGGGTGGACGAGCAGTACTTC. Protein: CASSSPTGVDEQYF.

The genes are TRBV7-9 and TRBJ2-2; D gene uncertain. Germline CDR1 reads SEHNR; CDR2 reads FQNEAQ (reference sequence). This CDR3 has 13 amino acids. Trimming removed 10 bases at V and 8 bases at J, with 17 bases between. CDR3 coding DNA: TGTGCCAACCCTCGGTCGAGGTCTGGGGAGCTGTTTTTT. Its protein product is CANPRSRSGELFF.

The CDR3 DNA reads as TGTGCCAGCTCACCACTGGGGGGGACCTACAATGAGCAGTTCTTC. Its translation is CASSPLGGTYNEQFF. This sequence joins TRBV18 and TRBJ2-1; 7 bases fit TRBD2. This CDR3 has 15 amino acids. Germline CDR1 reads KGHSH; CDR2 reads LQKENI. V was clipped by 1 base and J by 2 bases; unmatched bases: 2.

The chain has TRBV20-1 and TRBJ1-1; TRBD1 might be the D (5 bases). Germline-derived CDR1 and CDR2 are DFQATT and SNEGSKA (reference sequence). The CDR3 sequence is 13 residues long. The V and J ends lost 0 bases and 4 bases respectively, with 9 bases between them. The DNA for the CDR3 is TGCAGTGCTAGAGACAGGGTACGCACTGAAGCTTTCTTT. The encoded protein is CSARDRVRTEAFF.

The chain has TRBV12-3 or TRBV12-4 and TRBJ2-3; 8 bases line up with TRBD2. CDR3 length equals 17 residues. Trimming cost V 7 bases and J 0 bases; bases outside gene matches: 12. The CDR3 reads CASNPTTSGGSTDTQYF. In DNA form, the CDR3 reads TGTGCCAGCAATCCAACCACTAGCGGCGGGAGCACAGATACGCAGTATTTT.

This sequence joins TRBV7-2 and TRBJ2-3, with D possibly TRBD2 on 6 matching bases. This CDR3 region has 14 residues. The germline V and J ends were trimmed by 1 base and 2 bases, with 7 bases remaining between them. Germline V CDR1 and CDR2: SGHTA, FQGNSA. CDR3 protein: CASSLGTTTDTQYF. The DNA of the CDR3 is TGTGCCAGCAGCTTAGGGACTACCACAGATACGCAGTATTTT.